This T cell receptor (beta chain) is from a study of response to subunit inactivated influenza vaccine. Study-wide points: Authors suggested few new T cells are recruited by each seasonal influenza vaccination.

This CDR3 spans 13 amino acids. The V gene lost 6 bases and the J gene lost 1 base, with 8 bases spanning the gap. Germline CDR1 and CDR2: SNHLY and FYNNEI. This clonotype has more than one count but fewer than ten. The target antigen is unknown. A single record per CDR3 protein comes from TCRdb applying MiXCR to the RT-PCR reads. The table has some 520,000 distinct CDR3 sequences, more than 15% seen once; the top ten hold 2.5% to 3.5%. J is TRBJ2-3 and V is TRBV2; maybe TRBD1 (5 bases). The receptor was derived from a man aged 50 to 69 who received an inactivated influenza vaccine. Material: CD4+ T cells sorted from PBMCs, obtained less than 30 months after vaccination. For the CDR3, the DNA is TGTGCCAGCAGGACCAGGGGCACAGATACGCAGTATTTT. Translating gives CASRTRGTDTQYF.